Listed here is a single TCR beta chain. The antigen it binds to is not known. Base qualities are not recorded, but no much larger clone differs from it by a single base. Spanning cysteine to phenylalanine, the CDR3 consists of 14 amino acids. Left in the record is the CDR3 DNA by itself, 42 bases read in frame from the first base. The germline V gene gives CDR1 as SGHTA and CDR2 as FQGNSA. The junction carries 8 bases between V and J, which are trimmed by 2 bases and 1 base respectively. The record originates from a study of identical twins (dated by TCRdb to 2016 to 2017). Context from the whole study: To test whether fetal clonotypes persist, this study deep-sequenced TCR alpha and beta repertoires from monozygotic twins, from unrelated adults of various ages, and from cord blood. To rule out contamination, replicate twin experiments were performed at different times with different library preparation protocols.

Receptor libraries were prepared by 5' RACE. The sequencer listed for this sample is Illumina HiSeq 2000. A universal primer binding site was added through template switching, and the final cDNA carried a unique molecular identifier so that TCR cDNA molecules could be counted accurately. Specific primers in the conserved constant-segment region were used to synthesize first-strand cDNA for TCR alpha and beta chains. To control for contamination, every cDNA library carried two barcodes: a SMART-Mk sample barcode plus Illumina barcodes. TruSeq adapter sequences, together with Illumina sample barcodes, were added in two successive PCR steps. TCR alpha and beta cDNA libraries were sequenced on the Illumina HiSeq platform with custom primers. The paper's processing steps were these. Raw reads were processed with MiGEC to extract unique molecular identifiers, and MiXCR was used to determine CDR3 positions. For each individual, recombination models were inferred using an EM algorithm with the repgenHMM and IGoR tools. Shared clonotypes were analyzed with the tcR package in R, and sharing was normalized by the product of cloneset sizes. To study raw recombination free of thymic and clonal selection effects, out-of-frame nonproductive sequences were analyzed. TCRdb reprocessed the public reads (quality trimming at Q25 with fastp, clone calling with MiXCR) and kept in-frame beta chains. Entries are consolidated by CDR3 protein sequence, retaining the most common genes and DNA. For this entry, the V and J calls and clone size follow TCRdb and not the study's own pipeline. This sample has around 1.7 million distinct CDR3 sequences in its table, and about 31% of those were observed once. In total, the top ten clones hold about 0.3% of the sample.

Only healthy Caucasian donors were included. The paper's findings and limits, for the study overall: Compared with coincidental sharing between unrelated individuals, out-of-frame TCR alpha sequences shared between twins had an excess of sequences with low generation probability. Abundant cord blood beta clonotypes had fewer insertions, young adult naive repertoires showed a similar but weaker trend, and memory repertoires showed no such trend. Out-of-frame TCR alpha sharing in monozygotic twins was systematically underestimated by recombination models, whereas sharing between unrelated individuals was in agreement with the recombination models. Excess twin sharing in beta out-of-frame sequences was weaker because fewer shared sequences lowered the signal-to-noise ratio. Zero-insertion analyses could be partly confounded by invariant T cells such as MAIT and iNKT, although diverse VJ usage argued against such confounding for most clonotypes. Because the same donors could not be followed over many years, the conclusions relied on cross-sectional statistical analysis.

The sequenced sample was cord blood. This TCR was recovered from a newborn girl in good health. The chain couples TRBV7-2 to TRBJ1-1; no D gene is confidently identified. The CDR3 reads CTSSLSYRNTEAFF. In nucleotides, the sequence is TGTACCAGCAGCTTATCCTACAGGAACACTGAAGCTTTCTTT.